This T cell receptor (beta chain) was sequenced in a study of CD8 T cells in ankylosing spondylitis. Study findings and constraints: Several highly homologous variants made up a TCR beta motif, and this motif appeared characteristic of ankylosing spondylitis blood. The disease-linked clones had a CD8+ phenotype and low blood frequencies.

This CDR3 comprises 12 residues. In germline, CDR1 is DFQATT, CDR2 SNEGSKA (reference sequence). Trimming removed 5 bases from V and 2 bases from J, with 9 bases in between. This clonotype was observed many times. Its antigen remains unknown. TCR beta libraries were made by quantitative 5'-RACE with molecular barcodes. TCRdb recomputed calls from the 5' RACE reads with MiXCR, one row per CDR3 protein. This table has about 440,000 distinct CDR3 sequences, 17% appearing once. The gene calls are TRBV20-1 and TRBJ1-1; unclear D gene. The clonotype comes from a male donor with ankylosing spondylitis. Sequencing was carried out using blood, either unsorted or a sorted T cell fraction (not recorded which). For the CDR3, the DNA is TGCAGTGCTCCCGCTTCAAACACTGAAGCTTTCTTT. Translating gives CSAPASNTEAFF.